This T cell receptor (beta chain) was identified during a study of memory CD4+ T cells and cytomegalovirus serostatus. Study as a whole: Healthy Belgian adult donors included about 10 CMV-positive and around 25 CMV-negative people.

Study findings and constraints: A US-trained random forest predicted CMV serostatus with median AUC roughly 0.91.

Sequencing used immunoSEQ multiplex PCR; TCRdb keeps in-frame clones, though not all of them. This repertoire shows about 48,000 clones, 78% found once; its top ten account for approximately 0.78%. Single viable CD3+CD4+CD8-CD45RO+ cells were sorted as the memory CD4+ T cells. Serostatus was set by detecting CMV pp150, pp28, p38, p52 IgG. Total CD4+ T cells were enriched by CD4 positive selection. To note about this clone: The antigen remains unidentified.

V lost 3 bases to trimming and J lost 5 bases, with 28 bases between them. The CDR3 runs to 19 residues. CDR1 and CDR2 from the germline V gene are MRHNA and SNTAGT. The sequenced sample consisted of memory CD4+ T cells from blood. This receptor was obtained from an adult in good health and CMV-seronegative. This sequence joins TRBV6-4 and TRBJ1-2; D uncertain. The CDR3 region is CASSEPSKRPTPVSYGYTF. The DNA for the CDR3 is TGTGCCAGCAGTGAACCTTCGAAGCGGCCAACCCCGGTTTCGTATGGCTACACCTTC.